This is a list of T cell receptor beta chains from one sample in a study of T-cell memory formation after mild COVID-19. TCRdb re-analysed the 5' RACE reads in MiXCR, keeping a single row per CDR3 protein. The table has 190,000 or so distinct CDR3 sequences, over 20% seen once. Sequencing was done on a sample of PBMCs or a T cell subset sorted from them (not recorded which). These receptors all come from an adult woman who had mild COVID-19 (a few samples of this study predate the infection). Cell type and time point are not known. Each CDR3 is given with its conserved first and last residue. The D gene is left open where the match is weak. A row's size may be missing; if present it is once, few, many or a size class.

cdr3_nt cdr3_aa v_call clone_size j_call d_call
TGTGCCAGCAGCGTAGATGGCAGCATCACTGAAGCTTTCTTT CASSVDGSITEAFF TRBV9 - TRBJ1-1 -
TGTGCCACCAGTGTACGGAGTCCATCGAACACCGGGGAGCTGTTTTTT CATSVRSPSNTGELFF TRBV24-1 - TRBJ2-2 -
TGTGCCAGCAGTTACTCGATGATAGACACTAACTATGGCTACACCTTC CASSYSMIDTNYGYTF TRBV6-5 - TRBJ1-2 -
TGTGCCAGCAGCGTAGCTGGGGTCCCGAACACTGAAGCTTTCTTT CASSVAGVPNTEAFF TRBV9 - TRBJ1-1 -
TGTGCCAGCAGTCACCCGGAGATTCGGTACAATGAGCAGTTCTTC CASSHPEIRYNEQFF TRBV12-3/TRBV12-4 few TRBJ2-1 -
TGTGCCAGTCGGGACAGGGACAATCAGCCCCAGCATTTT CASRDRDNQPQHF TRBV6-5 - TRBJ1-5 TRBD1
TGTGCCAGCCGGGCCGAACTGGAGAACACTGAAGCTTTCTTT CASRAELENTEAFF TRBV12-3/TRBV12-4 few TRBJ1-1 -
TGTGCCAGCAGCCGACAGGGTTTGGGGGCAGATACGCAGTATTTT CASSRQGLGADTQYF TRBV13 once TRBJ2-3 TRBD1
TGTGCCAGCAGCCAAGATACCTCAGGGTTCTATGGCTACACCTTC CASSQDTSGFYGYTF TRBV3-1 - TRBJ1-2 -
TGTGCCACCAGTGACCTAAGGGAAGATGGCTACACCTTC CATSDLREDGYTF TRBV24-1 - TRBJ1-2 -
TGCAGTGCTAGATTGGTCGATTATCTCTATGGCTACACCTTC CSARLVDYLYGYTF TRBV20-1 few TRBJ1-2 -
TGTGCCAGCAGCTTAGTCCTGGGACCGGAAGAGACCCAGTACTTC CASSLVLGPEETQYF TRBV7-9 few TRBJ2-5 -
TGTGCCAGCAGTTTACCCGGATGGGTCGGCTACACCTTC CASSLPGWVGYTF TRBV27 few TRBJ1-2 -
TGTGCCAGCAGCGCACAAGGGACTAGCGGGAGCGATGAGCAGTTCTTC CASSAQGTSGSDEQFF TRBV9 - TRBJ2-1 TRBD2
TGCAGCGCCTTAAAAGGACCTTACGAGCAGTACTTC CSALKGPYEQYF TRBV29-1 - TRBJ2-7 -